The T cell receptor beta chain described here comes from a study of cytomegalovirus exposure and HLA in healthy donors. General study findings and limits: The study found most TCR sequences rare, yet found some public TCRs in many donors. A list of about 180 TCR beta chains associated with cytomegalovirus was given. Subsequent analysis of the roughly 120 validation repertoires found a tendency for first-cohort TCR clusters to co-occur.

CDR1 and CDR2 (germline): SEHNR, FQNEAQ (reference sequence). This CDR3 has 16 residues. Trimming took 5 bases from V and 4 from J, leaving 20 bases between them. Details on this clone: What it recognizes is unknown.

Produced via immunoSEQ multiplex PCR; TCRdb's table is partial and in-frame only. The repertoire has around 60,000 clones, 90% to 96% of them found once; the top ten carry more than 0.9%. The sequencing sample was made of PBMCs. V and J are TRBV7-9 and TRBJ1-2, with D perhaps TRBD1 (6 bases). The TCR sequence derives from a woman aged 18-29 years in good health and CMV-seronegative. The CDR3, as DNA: TGTGCCAGCAGCGGCCGGGACAACGGTCCCGCCTATGGCTACACCTTC. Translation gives CASSGRDNGPAYGYTF. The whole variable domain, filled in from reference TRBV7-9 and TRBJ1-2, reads DTGVSQNPRHKITKRGQNVTFRCDPISEHNRLYWYRQTLGQGPEFLTYFQNEAQLEKSRLLSDRFSAERPKGSFSTLEIQRTEQGDSAMYLCASSGRDNGPAYGYTFGSGTRLTVV.